This record covers a single T cell receptor (beta chain). This specimen belongs to a study of molecular identifiers for immune sequencing clone quantification. CDR1 and CDR2 (germline): MNHEY, SMNVEV (reference sequence). V gave up 6 bases and J gave up 4 bases; unmatched junction bases: 3. This CDR3 is 13 amino acids long. From the PCR reads, TCRdb called clonotypes with MiXCR, one entry per CDR3 protein. The sample records hundreds of thousands of distinct CDR3 sequences, 25% being singletons. The genes are TRBV27 and TRBJ1-2; 9 positions match TRBD1. The sample consisted of naive CD8+ T cells from blood, with Jurkat cell RNA spiked in. As for subset: FACS-sorted CD8+CD4-CCR7+CD45RA+ naive T cells. The receptor's source is a human donor in good health. Some libraries in this study had Jurkat cell RNA spiked in. CDR3 region: CASRGDRVYGYTF. The CDR3 DNA reads TGTGCCAGCAGGGGGGACAGGGTCTATGGCTACACCTTC.